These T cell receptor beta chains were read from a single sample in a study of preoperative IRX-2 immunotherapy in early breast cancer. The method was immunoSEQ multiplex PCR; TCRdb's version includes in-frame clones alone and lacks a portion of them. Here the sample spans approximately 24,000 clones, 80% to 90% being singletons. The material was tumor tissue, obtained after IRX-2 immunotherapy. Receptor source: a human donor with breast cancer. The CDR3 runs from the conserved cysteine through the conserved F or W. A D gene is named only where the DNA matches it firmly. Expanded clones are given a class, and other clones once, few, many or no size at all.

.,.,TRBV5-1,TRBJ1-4,TGCGCCAGCAGCTTGAGGGACGTTTCTGCAACTAATGAAAAACTGTTTTTT,CASSLRDVSATNEKLFF
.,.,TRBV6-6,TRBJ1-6,TGTGCCAGCACCCGACAGACCGGTAATTCACCCCTCCACTTT,CASTRQTGNSPLHF
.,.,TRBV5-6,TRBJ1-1,TGTGCCAGCAGCTTGGGAGTCGGGGTTCGCACTGAAGCTTTCTTT,CASSLGVGVRTEAFF
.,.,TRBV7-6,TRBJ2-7,TGTGCCAGCAGCTTAGATTTCGAGCAGTACTTC,CASSLDFEQYF
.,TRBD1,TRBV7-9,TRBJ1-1,TGTGCCAGCAGCACCCCGGACAGGGCGAACACTGAAGCTTTCTTT,CASSTPDRANTEAFF
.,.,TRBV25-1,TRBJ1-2,TGTGCCAGCATCCCGGCCCCCAGAGTTTACTATGGCTACACCTTC,CASIPAPRVYYGYTF
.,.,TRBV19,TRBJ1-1,TGTGCCAGTACTGCCTTTTGGGCTTTCTTT,CASTAFWAFF
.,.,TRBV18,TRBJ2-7,TGTGCCAGCTCACCACCGGGGGGGCCGTCCTACGAGCAGTACTTC,CASSPPGGPSYEQYF
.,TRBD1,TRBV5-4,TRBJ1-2,TGTGCCAGCAGCTTGGTACAGGGGGAACTCTATGGCTACACCTTC,CASSLVQGELYGYTF
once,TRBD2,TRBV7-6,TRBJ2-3,TGTGCCAGCACTTTGGGAGGGGCGACAGATACGCAGTATTTT,CASTLGGATDTQYF
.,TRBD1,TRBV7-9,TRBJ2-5,TGTGCCACCGGGACAGGGGGGACGGAGACCCAGTACTTC,CATGTGGTETQYF
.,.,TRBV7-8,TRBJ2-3,TGTGCCAGCATGCATCGGGGGCAAACTAGCACAGATACGCAGTATTTT,CASMHRGQTSTDTQYF
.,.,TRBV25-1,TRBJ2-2,TGTGCCAGCAGGGACACAAACACCGGGGAGCTGTTTTTT,CASRDTNTGELFF
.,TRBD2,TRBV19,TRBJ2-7,TGTGCCAGTAGTAACGGACTAGCGGGCGGTGAGCAGTACTTC,CASSNGLAGGEQYF
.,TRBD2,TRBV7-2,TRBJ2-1,TGTGCCAGCAGCTCGCAGGGACTAGCGCGAAATGAGCAGTTCTTC,CASSSQGLARNEQFF
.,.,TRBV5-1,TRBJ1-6,TGCGCCAGCAGCTTGGCCGGCAGTAATTCACCCCTCCACTTT,CASSLAGSNSPLHF
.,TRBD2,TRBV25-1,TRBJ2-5,TGTGCCAGCAGTGAATCTTCTACCGGGACTAGAGGGGAGACCCAGTACTTC,CASSESSTGTRGETQYF
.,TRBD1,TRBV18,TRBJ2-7,TGTGCCAGCTCAGGGGACAGGGCCTACGAGCAGTACTTC,CASSGDRAYEQYF
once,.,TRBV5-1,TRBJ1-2,TGCGCCAGCAGCTTCGCATCCTATGGCTACACCTTC,CASSFASYGYTF
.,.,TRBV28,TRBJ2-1,TGTGCCAGCAGTGCTCTAACTAGCCTTGGTGAGCAGTTCTTC,CASSALTSLGEQFF
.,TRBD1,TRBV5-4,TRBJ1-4,TGTGCCAGCAGCATGACAGGGGGGGCGGCTAATGAAAAACTGTTTTTT,CASSMTGGAANEKLFF
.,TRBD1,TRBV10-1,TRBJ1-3,TGCGCCAGGCTACAGGGGAGGTCTGGAAACACCATATATTTT,CARLQGRSGNTIYF
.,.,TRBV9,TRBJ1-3,TGTGCCAGCAGCCGTGACATGGGCTCTGGAAACACCATATATTTT,CASSRDMGSGNTIYF
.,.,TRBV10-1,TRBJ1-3,TGCGCCAGCAGCCGGGACTCTGGAAACACCATATATTTT,CASSRDSGNTIYF
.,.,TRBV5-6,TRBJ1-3,TGTGCCAGCAGCACGACCGACAGCCGCTCTGGAAACACCATATATTTT,CASSTTDSRSGNTIYF
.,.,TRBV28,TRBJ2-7,TGTGCCAGCAGTCCGCCGAACACCGAGCAGTACTTC,CASSPPNTEQYF
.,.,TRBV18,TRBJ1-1,TGTGCCAGCTCACCAATGGATCCGGGGAGTCGGACTGAAGCTTTCTTT,CASSPMDPGSRTEAFF
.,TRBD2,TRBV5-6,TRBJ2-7,TGTGCCAGCAGCTTCGGACTAGCGGGAATATCCTACGAGCAGTACTTC,CASSFGLAGISYEQYF
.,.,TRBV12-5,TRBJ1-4,TGTGCTAGTGGTTTGGTAGGGTCAACGGTTAATGAAAAACTGTTTTTT,CASGLVGSTVNEKLFF
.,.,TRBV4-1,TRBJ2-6,TGCGCCAGCAGCCAGACAGGTTTCTCTGGGGCCAACGTCCTGACTTTC,CASSQTGFSGANVLTF
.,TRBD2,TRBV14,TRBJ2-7,TGTGCCAGCAGCCAATCGTCTAGCGGGGGCTACGAGCAGTACTTC,CASSQSSSGGYEQYF
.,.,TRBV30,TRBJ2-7,TGTGCCTGGATCGTGACAGGAGGCTACGAGCAGTACTTC,CAWIVTGGYEQYF
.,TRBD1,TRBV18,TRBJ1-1,TGTGCCAGCCGACGACAGGGGACTGAAGCTTTCTTT,CASRRQGTEAFF
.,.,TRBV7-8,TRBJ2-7,TGTGCCAGCAGCCCGACGCAAGGCGCGGGGAACGAGCAGTACTTC,CASSPTQGAGNEQYF
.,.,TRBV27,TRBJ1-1,TGTGCCAGCAGTTTATCGGGGCAGAGGGTAAGGAACACTGAAGCTTTCTTT,CASSLSGQRVRNTEAFF
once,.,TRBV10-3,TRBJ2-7,TGTGCCACAGGGCGGACGTCAACCGAGCAGTACTTC,CATGRTSTEQYF
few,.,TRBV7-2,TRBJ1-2,TGTGCCAGCAGCTTAGACCCAGGACAGTTTAGAGGCTACACCTTC,CASSLDPGQFRGYTF
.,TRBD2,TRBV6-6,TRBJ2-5,TGTGCCACCCGACTAGCGGGTGAGCAGTACTTC,CATRLAGEQYF
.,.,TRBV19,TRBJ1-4,TGTGCCAGTAGTGCTAACGCCCTCGGGACGGCGAGGGAAAAACTGTTTTTT,CASSANALGTAREKLFF
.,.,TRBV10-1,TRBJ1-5,TGCGCCAGCAGTGAAGGGCAGGGAAATCAGCCCCAGCATTTT,CASSEGQGNQPQHF
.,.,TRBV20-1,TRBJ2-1,TGCAGTGCTAGAGATCCCAATGAGCAGTTCTTC,CSARDPNEQFF
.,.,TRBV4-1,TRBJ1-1,TGCGCCAGCAGCCAACAAGGACTGAACACTGAAGCTTTCTTT,CASSQQGLNTEAFF
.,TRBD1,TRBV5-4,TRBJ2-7,TGTGCCAGCAGCAAGAGGACAGGGAACCGGGTCTACGAGCAGTACTTC,CASSKRTGNRVYEQYF
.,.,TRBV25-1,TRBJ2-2,TGTGCCAGCAGTGAACCAGGGACTGTCGGGGAGCTGTTTTTT,CASSEPGTVGELFF
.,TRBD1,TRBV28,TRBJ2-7,TGTGCCAGCGCGGGGACAGGAAGTCCCTACGAGCAGTACTTC,CASAGTGSPYEQYF